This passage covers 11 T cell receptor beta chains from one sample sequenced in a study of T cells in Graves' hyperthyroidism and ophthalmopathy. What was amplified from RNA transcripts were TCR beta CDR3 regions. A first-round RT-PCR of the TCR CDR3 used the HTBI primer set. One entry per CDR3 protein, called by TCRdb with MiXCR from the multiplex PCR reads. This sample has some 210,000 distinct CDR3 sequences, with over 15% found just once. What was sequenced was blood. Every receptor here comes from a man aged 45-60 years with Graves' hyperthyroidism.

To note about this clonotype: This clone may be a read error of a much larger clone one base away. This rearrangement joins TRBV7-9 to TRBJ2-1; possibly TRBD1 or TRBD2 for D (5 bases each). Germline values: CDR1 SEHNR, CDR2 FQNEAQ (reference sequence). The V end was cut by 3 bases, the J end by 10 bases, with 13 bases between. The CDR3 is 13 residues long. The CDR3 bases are TGTGCCAGCAGCTTTATCCCCCGGGACGAGCAGTTCTTC. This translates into CASSFIPRDEQFF.

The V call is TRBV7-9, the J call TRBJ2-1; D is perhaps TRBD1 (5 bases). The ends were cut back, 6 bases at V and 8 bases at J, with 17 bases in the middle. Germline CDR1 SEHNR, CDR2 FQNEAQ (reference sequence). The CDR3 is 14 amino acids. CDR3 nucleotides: TGTGCCAGCAGAAATGGACAACCGGACCATGAGCAGTTCTTC. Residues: CASRNGQPDHEQFF.

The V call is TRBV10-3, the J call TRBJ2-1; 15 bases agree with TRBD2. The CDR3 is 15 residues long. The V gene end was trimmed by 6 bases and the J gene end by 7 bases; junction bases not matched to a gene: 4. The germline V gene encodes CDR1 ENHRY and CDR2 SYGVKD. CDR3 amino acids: CAIRGTSGRTNEQFF. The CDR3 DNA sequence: TGTGCCATCAGGGGGACTAGCGGGAGGACGAATGAGCAGTTCTTC.

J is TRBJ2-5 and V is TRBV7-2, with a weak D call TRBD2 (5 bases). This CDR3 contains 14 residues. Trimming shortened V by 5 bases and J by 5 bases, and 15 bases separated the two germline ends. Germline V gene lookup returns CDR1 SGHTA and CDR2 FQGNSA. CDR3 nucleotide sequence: TGTGCCAGCAGCCCTAGAGGGCTGGTGGAGACCCAGTACTTC. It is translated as CASSPRGLVETQYF.

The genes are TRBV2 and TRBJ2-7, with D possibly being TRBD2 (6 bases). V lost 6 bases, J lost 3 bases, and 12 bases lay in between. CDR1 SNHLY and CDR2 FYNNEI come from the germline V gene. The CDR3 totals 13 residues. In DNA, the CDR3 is TGTGCCAGCAGGTGGGAGGAACACTACGAGCAGTACTTC. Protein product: CASRWEEHYEQYF. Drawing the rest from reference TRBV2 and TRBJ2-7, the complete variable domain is EPEVTQTPSHQVTQMGQEVILRCVPISNHLYFYWYRQILGQKVEFLVSFYNNEISEKSEIFDDQFSVERPDGSNFTLKIRSTKLEDSAMYFCASRWEEHYEQYFGPGTRLTVT.

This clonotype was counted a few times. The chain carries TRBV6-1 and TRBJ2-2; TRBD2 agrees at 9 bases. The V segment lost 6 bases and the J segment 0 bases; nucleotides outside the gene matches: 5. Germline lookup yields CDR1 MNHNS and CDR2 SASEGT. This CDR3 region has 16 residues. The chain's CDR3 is CASRDIAGANTGELFF. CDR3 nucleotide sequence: TGTGCCAGCAGAGACATAGCGGGAGCGAACACCGGGGAGCTGTTTTTT.

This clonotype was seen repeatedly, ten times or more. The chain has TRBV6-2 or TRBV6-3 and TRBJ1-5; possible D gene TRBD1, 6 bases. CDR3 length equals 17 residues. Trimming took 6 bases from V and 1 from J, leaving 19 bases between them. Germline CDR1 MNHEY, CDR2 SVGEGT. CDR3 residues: CASRMRDTGMSNQPQHF. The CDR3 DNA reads TGTGCCAGCAGAATGCGAGATACAGGGATGAGCAATCAGCCCCAGCATTTT.

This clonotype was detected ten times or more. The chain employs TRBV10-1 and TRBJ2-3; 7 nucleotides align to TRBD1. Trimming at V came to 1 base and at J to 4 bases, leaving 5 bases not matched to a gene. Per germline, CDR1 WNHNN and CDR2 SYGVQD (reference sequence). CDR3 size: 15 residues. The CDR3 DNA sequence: TGCGCCAGCAGTGAGTTTGACAGGGACGCAGATACGCAGTATTTT. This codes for CASSEFDRDADTQYF.

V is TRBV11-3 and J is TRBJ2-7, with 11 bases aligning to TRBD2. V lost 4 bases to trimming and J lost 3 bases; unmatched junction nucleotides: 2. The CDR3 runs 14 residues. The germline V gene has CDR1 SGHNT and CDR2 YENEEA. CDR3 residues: CASSSGLAGYEQYF. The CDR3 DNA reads TGTGCCAGCAGCTCCGGACTAGCGGGCTACGAGCAGTACTTC.

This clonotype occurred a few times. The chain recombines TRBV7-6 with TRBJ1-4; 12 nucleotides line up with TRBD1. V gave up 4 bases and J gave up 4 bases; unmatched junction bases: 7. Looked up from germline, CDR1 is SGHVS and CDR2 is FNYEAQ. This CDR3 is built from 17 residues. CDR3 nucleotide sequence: TGTGCCAGCAGCTACTCCGGGACAGGGGGCGGTAATGAAAAACTGTTTTTT. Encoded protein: CASSYSGTGGGNEKLFF.

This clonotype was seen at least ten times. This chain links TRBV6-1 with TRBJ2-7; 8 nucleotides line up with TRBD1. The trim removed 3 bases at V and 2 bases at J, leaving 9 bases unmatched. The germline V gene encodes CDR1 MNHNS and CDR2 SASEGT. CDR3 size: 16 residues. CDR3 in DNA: TGTGCCAGCAGTGATGACAGGGGTGGTGGCGCCTACGAGCAGTACTTC. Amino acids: CASSDDRGGGAYEQYF.